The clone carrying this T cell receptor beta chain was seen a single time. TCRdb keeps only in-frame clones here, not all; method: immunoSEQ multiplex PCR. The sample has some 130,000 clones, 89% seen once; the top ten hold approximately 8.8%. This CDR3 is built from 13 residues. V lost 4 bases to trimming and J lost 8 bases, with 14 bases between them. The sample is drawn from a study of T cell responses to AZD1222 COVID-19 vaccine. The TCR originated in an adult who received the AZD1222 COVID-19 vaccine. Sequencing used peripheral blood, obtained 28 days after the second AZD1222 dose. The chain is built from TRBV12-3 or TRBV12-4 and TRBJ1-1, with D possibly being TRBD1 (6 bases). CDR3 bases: TGTGCCAGCAGTTACTGGACAGTTCAGGAAGCTTTCTTT. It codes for CASSYWTVQEAFF.